This TCR beta chain appears in the sequencing data of a study of tumor-infiltrating lymphocytes in primary liver carcinoma (dated by TCRdb to about 2017). With regard to the full study: About five patients with histopathologically diagnosed primary liver carcinoma underwent surgical resection in China between November 2015 and March 2016. Of the five patients, three men and two women aged 30 to 69 years, four had hepatocellular carcinoma and one had combined HCC and intrahepatic cholangiocarcinoma. The tumors of the five patients were staged as T1-T3 N0M0, with maximum diameters ranging from 4.2 to 10 cm. Roughly 3.5 to 8 million productive TCRbeta reads were obtained per sample, and no significant difference in read depth was found between tissue types. For each liver tumor, the study sampled five regions along with adjacent normal tissue and blood, and applied TCRbeta repertoire sequencing, expression microarrays and whole-exome sequencing. A total of 35 or so specimens from 5 patients went through TCRbeta repertoire sequencing, namely 25 tumor regions, 5 adjacent noncancerous liver tissues and 5 peripheral blood samples. High reproducibility was observed for the technical replicate repertoires, with mean shared-clone rates near 0.89 and correlation coefficients above 0.95. General conclusions and limits of the study: A significantly larger repertoire fraction was made up by the top 250 clones in tumors than in blood (p = 0.039). Since the samples were bulk and unsorted, there was no way to compare CD4+ and CD8+ T cell repertoires. With just four to six patients in the study, the authors point out that the findings should be validated in a larger study. Repertoire overlap was found to be higher between tumor regions (mean approximately 35%) than between tumor-adjacent (around 17%) or tumor-blood (around 15%) pairs, consistent with antigen-driven expansion. Only the TCR beta chain was sequenced, which likely underestimates true repertoire diversity because unpaired alpha chains were not captured.

TRIzol reagent was used to extract blood RNA from unsorted whole blood, while the DNeasy Blood & Tissue kit provided the germline DNA. Chronic HBV infection was present in the patients, and the patients were treatment-naive at sampling. Before surgery, around 4 milliliters of peripheral blood were drawn into K2EDTA tubes. Using a constant-region primer and ProtoScript II reverse transcriptase, TCRbeta-specific cDNA was reverse-transcribed from around 500 ng total RNA. The TCRbeta libraries were prepared through three rounds of nested multiplex PCR following a slightly modified ARM-PCR procedure. Each of the first two PCR rounds ran for approximately 11 cycles using multiplex TRBV1-TRBV30 forward primers together with a Cbeta reverse primer. Sample barcodes and Illumina adapters were added in a final 25-cycle PCR with Deep VentR polymerase. Before sequencing, amplicons of 200-500 bp were gel-purified using a QIAquick gel extraction kit. An Illumina HiSeq 2500 was used to sequence the TCRbeta amplicons with 250-bp paired-end reads. The study's own analysis went as follows. To recover full CDR3 sequences, reads were quality-trimmed using Trimmomatic v0.33 and paired reads were then merged using FLASH v1.2.11. V, D and J germline segments were assigned to the rearranged TCRbeta sequences by MiGEC v1.2.1b. Clonotype statistics and Shannon-Wiener diversity indices were computed with VDJtools v1.0.0. To cut down on sampling bias, every analysis after diversity analysis relied on just the 250 most abundant clonotypes from each sample. Using fastp trimming at Q25 and MiXCR clonotype assembly, TCRdb reanalyzed the public sequencing data and kept in-frame beta chains. Rows matching on CDR3 protein sequence are summarized as one entry with the most common DNA and genes. The V and J calls here are based on TCRdb, not the publication. The sample includes some 190,000 distinct CDR3 sequences, with over 45% observed a single time. Around 74% of the sample is taken by the ten largest.

A note on this clonotype: Its target antigen remains unknown. The conserved final phenylalanine or tryptophan is absent from the CDR3, which likely points to a read error. The limits of the CDR3 on the DNA are not certain, so only TCRdb's listed CDR3 is given.

Reading the germline V gene gives CDR1 SGHAT and CDR2 FQNNGV. The CDR3 extends over 14 residues, inclusive of both ends. The chain is made from TRBV11-2 and TRBJ1-6. The sequenced material came from peripheral blood. The clonotype was recovered from a man aged 40-55 years with primary liver carcinoma and hepatitis B virus infection. The CDR3 protein sequence reads: CASSPGGYNSPLLI.